The 21 T cell receptor beta chains in this list originate from one sample, sequenced in a study of cytomegalovirus exposure and HLA in healthy donors. With 60 Vbeta and 13 Jbeta primers, the PCR was carried out. Assay used: immunoSEQ multiplex PCR; TCRdb lists only in-frame clones, some missing. Of about 170,000 clones in the sample, approximately 70% were seen once. Sequenced: PBMCs. These receptors all come from a woman aged 18-30 years in good health and CMV-seropositive.

The genes are TRBV18 and TRBJ1-1; possible D gene TRBD1, 5 bases. The V gene lost 1 base and the J gene lost 6 bases, with 9 bases spanning the gap. CDR1 and CDR2 (germline): KGHSH, LQKENI. CDR3 length: 13 amino acids. Written as DNA, the CDR3 is TGTGCCAGCTCACCACAGGGGAAATCTGAAGCTTTCTTT. Its protein product is CASSPQGKSEAFF.

Only one count was recorded for this clone. The chain links TRBV10-1 to TRBJ1-1, with D tentatively TRBD1 (5 bases). V was cut by 6 bases and J by 11 bases, with 13 bases left in between. CDR3 size: 11 residues. Germline CDR1 is WNHNN and CDR2 is SYGVQD (reference sequence). CDR3 DNA sequence: TGCGCCAGCAGGGCAGGGTACGGCGCTTTCTTT. This translates into CASRAGYGAFF.

The chain employs TRBV6-5 and TRBJ1-1; D is ambiguous. The V and J ends lost 6 bases and 0 bases respectively, with 14 bases between them. The CDR3 covers 15 residues. Germline-derived CDR1 and CDR2 are MNHEY and SVGAGI. The CDR3 DNA is TGTGCCAGCAGATCGGGAGGCTCTGTGAACACTGAAGCTTTCTTT. Protein: CASRSGGSVNTEAFF.

The CDR3 nucleotides are TGTGCCAGCACTGCGGGGGGAACATCCTACAATGAGCAGTTCTTC. Its translation: CASTAGGTSYNEQFF. J is TRBJ2-1 and V is TRBV6-1; TRBD2 agrees at 8 bases. CDR1 and CDR2 from the germline V gene are MNHNS and SASEGT. The CDR3 length is 15 residues. Trimming removed 7 bases from V and 1 base from J; junction bases left unmatched: 6.

J is TRBJ2-2 and V is TRBV25-1, with 8 bases fitting TRBD1. There are 14 residues in the CDR3. J gave up 4 bases and V 6 bases, and 4 bases lay outside the gene matches. Per the germline V gene, CDR1 is MGHDK and CDR2 is SYGVNS. CDR3 sequence (DNA): TGTGCCAGCAGCAAGGACAGGGTCACCGGGGAGCTGTTTTTT. This encodes CASSKDRVTGELFF.

The chain employs TRBV4-3 and TRBJ2-7; D perhaps matches TRBD2 (5 bases). There are 15 residues in the CDR3. Germline V gene lookup returns CDR1 LGHNA and CDR2 YSLEER. V dropped 1 base and J dropped 2 bases, with 12 bases sitting between them. This CDR3 is CASSQAEGRTYEQYF. CDR3 nucleotides: TGCGCCAGCAGCCAAGCTGAGGGCAGGACCTACGAGCAGTACTTC.

This clone appeared once. The chain has TRBV6-1 and TRBJ2-7; weak D call: TRBD2 (5 bases). V gave up 5 bases and J gave up 1 base, with 15 bases separating them. CDR1 is MNHNS, CDR2 SASEGT, per germline. The CDR3 has 15 amino acids. As DNA, the CDR3 is TGTGCCAGCAGTCCCGCCGGGGATTTGTCCTACGAGCAGTACTTC. Encoded protein: CASSPAGDLSYEQYF.

The chain recombines TRBV13 with TRBJ2-3, with 7 bases fitting TRBD1. Germline lookup yields CDR1 PRHDT and CDR2 FYEKMQ (reference sequence). The CDR3 is made up of 15 amino acids. The J segment lost 5 bases and the V segment lost 2 bases, leaving 7 bases of the junction unmatched. The CDR3 region has the DNA TGTGCCAGCAGCTTATCTCCAGGGGGAAAAGATACGCAGTATTTT. Translation: CASSLSPGGKDTQYF.

The V gene is TRBV27, the J gene TRBJ1-4; D may be TRBD1 (5 bases). The CDR3 runs 12 residues. Trimming removed 2 bases at V and 10 bases at J, with 8 bases between. CDR1 MNHEY and CDR2 SMNVEV come from the germline V gene (reference sequence). CDR3 nucleotides: TGTGCCAGCAGTTTACAGGGTGGAAAACTGTTTTTT. It encodes CASSLQGGKLFF.

In this sample, this clone turned up once. The chain joins TRBV5-4 to TRBJ2-1; 8 nucleotides align to TRBD1. The J segment lost 10 bases and the V segment lost 0 bases, leaving 6 bases of the junction unmatched. Germline-derived CDR1 and CDR2 are SGHNT and YYREEE (reference sequence). This CDR3 comprises 14 residues. CDR3 sequence (DNA): TGTGCCAGCAGCTTGGGGACAGGGTTTTCCGAGCAGTTCTTC. This codes for CASSLGTGFSEQFF.

CDR3 bases: TGTGCCAGCAGCCCCGGACAGGGGATCTACGAGCAGTACTTC. It specifies CASSPGQGIYEQYF. The J gene is TRBJ2-7, the V gene TRBV9; 9 nucleotides line up with TRBD1. CDR1 is SGDLS, CDR2 YYNGEE, per germline. CDR3 size: 14 residues. V gave up 4 bases and J gave up 3 bases; unmatched junction bases: 5.

There are a few counts of this clone. The chain joins TRBV7-2 to TRBJ2-2; perhaps TRBD1 as D (6 bases). Trimming stripped 5 bases from V and 1 base from J, with 8 bases between. CDR1 SGHTA and CDR2 FQGNSA come from the germline V gene. The CDR3 sequence is 14 residues long. CDR3 DNA: TGTGCCAGCAGCCCGGGACAGAACACCGGGGAGCTGTTTTTT. This encodes CASSPGQNTGELFF.

CDR3 loop: CAWSKGDTEAFF. CDR3 DNA sequence: TGTGCCTGGAGCAAGGGGGATACTGAAGCTTTCTTT. The chain couples TRBV30 to TRBJ1-1; D possibly corresponds to TRBD1 (6 bases). The V end was cut by 3 bases, the J end by 5 bases, with 10 bases between. The length of the CDR3 is 12 residues. Germline CDR1 GTSNPN, CDR2 SVGIG (reference sequence).

This clone has a handful of counts. The chain recombines TRBV5-6 with TRBJ2-1; TRBD2 matches at 13 bases. Per the germline V gene, CDR1 is SGHDT and CDR2 is YYEEEE. The trim removed 0 bases at V and 6 bases at J, leaving 3 bases unmatched. The CDR3 totals 16 residues. In DNA, the CDR3 is TGTGCCAGCAGCTTGGCCCGACTAGCGGGGGGCAATGAGCAGTTCTTC. Protein product: CASSLARLAGGNEQFF.

This rearrangement joins TRBV7-9 to TRBJ1-1; D uncertain. V was pared by 5 bases and J by 0 bases, with 13 bases between. Germline CDR1 is SEHNR and CDR2 is FQNEAQ (reference sequence). The CDR3 spans 15 residues. CDR3 region: CASSPPLGLNTEAFF. As DNA, the CDR3 is TGTGCCAGCAGCCCTCCACTAGGGCTGAACACTGAAGCTTTCTTT.

V gene TRBV7-6 combines with J gene TRBJ2-3; D not resolved. CDR1 SGHVS and CDR2 FNYEAQ come from the germline V gene. V gave up 0 bases and J gave up 4 bases, with 8 bases separating them. CDR3 length: 14 amino acids. CDR3 sequence reads: CASSLASRPDTQYF. CDR3 nucleotide sequence: TGTGCCAGCAGCTTAGCGTCGCGTCCAGATACGCAGTATTTT.

This clone was recorded a few times. The genes are TRBV2 and TRBJ2-3; 8 bases align to TRBD2. The CDR3 is made up of 16 amino acids. J was trimmed by 3 bases and V by 3 bases; bases with no gene match: 8. The germline CDR1 and CDR2 sequences are SNHLY and FYNNEI. The CDR3 spells CASSDSAGGRTDTQYF. DNA of the CDR3: TGTGCCAGCAGTGACAGTGCGGGGGGCCGGACAGATACGCAGTATTTT.

This chain links TRBV2 with TRBJ2-5; D is perhaps TRBD2 (6 bases). V was shortened by 3 bases and J by 5 bases, with 28 bases between the two germline ends. CDR3 length: 19 amino acids. The germline V gene encodes CDR1 SNHLY and CDR2 FYNNEI. The CDR3 loop reads CASSDEGQGTAGGGETQYF. The CDR3 DNA reads TGTGCCAGCAGTGATGAGGGGCAGGGAACGGCCGGCGGAGGGGAGACCCAGTACTTC.

This clone was seen a few times. This chain links TRBV6-5 with TRBJ2-2; a possible D gene is TRBD2 (6 bases). CDR3 length: 15 amino acids. Trimming took off 6 bases at V and 5 bases at J, with 16 bases between the two ends. CDR1 is MNHEY and CDR2 is SVGAGI in the germline V gene. CDR3 nucleotides: TGTGCCAGCAGCCCTTCCGGGGCGGGGACCGGGGAGCTGTTTTTT. Encoded protein: CASSPSGAGTGELFF.

The J gene is TRBJ2-5, the V gene TRBV6-6, with D perhaps TRBD2 (7 bases). Per germline, CDR1 MNHNY and CDR2 SVGAGI (reference sequence). V was clipped by 10 bases and J by 5 bases, with 23 bases between them. This CDR3 has 15 amino acids. Here the CDR3 DNA reads TGTGCCATCTCTTCGAGGGAGGGGGGGAGCGAGACCCAGTACTTC. This translates into CAISSREGGSETQYF.

The chain recombines TRBV19 with TRBJ2-7, with D possibly being TRBD2 (7 bases). Looked up from germline, CDR1 is LNHDA and CDR2 is SQIVND (reference sequence). CDR3 length equals 15 residues. The V end was cut by 6 bases, the J end by 3 bases, with 18 bases between. Written as DNA, the CDR3 is TGTGCCAGTAGGGTAACGGTAGGGGGGGACTACGAGCAGTACTTC. Its translation: CASRVTVGGDYEQYF.